This TCR beta chain appears in the sequencing data of a study of CD8+ T cells in alopecia areata. CDR1 and CDR2 from the germline V gene are ENHRY and SYGVKD. CDR3 length: 12 residues. V lost 6 bases and J 0 bases, leaving 5 bases between the germline ends. In each case, RNA was isolated and then reverse transcribed into cDNA as the sequencing template. Sequenced by immunoSEQ multiplex PCR; TCRdb stores in-frame clones only, minus some. The sample shows over 120,000 clones, around 58% of them seen only once. The chain links TRBV10-3 to TRBJ1-1; D remains unclear. This sequence was found in a human donor with alopecia areata. This specimen consisted of CD4+ T cells sorted from blood, obtained at week 0. The CDR3 DNA follows: TGTGCCATCAGCAGCCTGAACACTGAAGCTTTCTTT. Protein product: CAISSLNTEAFF.